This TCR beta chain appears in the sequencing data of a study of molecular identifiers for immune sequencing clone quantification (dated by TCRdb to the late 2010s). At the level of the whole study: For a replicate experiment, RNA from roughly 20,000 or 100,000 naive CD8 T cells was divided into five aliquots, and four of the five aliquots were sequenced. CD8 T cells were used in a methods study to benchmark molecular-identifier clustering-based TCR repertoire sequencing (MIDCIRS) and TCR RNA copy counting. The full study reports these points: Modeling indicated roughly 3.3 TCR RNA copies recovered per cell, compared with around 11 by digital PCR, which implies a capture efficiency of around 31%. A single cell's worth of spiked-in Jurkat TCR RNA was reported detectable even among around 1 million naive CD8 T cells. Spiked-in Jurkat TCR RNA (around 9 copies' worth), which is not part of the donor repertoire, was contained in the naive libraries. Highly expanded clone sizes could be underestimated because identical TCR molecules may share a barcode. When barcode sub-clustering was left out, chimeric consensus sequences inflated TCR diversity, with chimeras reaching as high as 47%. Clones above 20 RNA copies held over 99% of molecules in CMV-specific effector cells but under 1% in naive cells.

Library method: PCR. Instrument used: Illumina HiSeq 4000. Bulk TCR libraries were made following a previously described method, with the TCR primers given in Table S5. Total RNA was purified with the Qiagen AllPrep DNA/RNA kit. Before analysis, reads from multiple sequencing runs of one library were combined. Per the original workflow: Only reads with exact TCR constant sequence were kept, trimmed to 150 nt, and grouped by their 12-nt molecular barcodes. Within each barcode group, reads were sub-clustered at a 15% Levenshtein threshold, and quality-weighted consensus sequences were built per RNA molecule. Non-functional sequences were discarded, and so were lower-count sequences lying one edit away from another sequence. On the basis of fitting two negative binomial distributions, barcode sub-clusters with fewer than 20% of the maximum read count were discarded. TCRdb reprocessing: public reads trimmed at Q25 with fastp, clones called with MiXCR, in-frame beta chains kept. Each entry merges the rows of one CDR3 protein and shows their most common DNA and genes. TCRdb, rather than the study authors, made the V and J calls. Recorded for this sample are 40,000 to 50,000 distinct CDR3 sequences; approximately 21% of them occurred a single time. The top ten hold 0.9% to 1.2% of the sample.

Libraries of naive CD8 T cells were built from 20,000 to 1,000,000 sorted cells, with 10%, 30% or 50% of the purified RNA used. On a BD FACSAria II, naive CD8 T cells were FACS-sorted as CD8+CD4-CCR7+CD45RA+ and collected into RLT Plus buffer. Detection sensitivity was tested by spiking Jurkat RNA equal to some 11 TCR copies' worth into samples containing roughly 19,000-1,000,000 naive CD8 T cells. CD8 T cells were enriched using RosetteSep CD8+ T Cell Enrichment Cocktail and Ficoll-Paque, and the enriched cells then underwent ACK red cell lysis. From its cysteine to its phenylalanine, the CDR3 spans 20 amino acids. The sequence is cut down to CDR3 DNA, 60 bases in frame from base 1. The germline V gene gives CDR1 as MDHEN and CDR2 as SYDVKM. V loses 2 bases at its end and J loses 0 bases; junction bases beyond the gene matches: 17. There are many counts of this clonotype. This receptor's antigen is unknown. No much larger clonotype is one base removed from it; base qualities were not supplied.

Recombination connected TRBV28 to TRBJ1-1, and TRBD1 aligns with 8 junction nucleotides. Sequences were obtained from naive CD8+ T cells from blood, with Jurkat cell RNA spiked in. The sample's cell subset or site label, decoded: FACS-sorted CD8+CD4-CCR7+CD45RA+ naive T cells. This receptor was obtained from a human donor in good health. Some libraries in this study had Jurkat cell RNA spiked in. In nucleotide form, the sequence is TGTGCCAGCAGTTTACCCTACCAGACAGGGGTGGACGGGATGAACACTGAAGCTTTCTTT. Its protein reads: CASSLPYQTGVDGMNTEAFF.